The text below deals with one T cell receptor beta chain. The target antigen is unknown. The test was conducted at deep level. Replicate PCRs from sorted subsets contained roughly 200 ng DNA, which is 30,000 to 35,000 T cell genomes. The data were produced by immunoSEQ multiplex PCR, yet TCRdb's version contains in-frame clones alone and is incomplete. In the table there are millions of clones, just over 90% of which are singletons. This CDR3 has 16 amino acids. Unmatched junction bases numbered 12, after V lost 5 bases and J lost 8 bases. Per germline, CDR1 SGHAT and CDR2 FQNNGV. The sample originates from a study of shared clonotypes between healthy human individuals. General study findings and limits: Shared across several donors were roughly 4.7% of the naive CD4 clonotypes. In contrast to clonotypes shared by all four donors, non-shared clonotypes had lower generation probabilities.

This clonotype was sampled from a man aged 18-30 years in good health. Some clones in this sample may be carry-over from other donors' samples. The sequencing sample was made of naive CD4+ T cells from PBMCs. The subset is: CD45RA+ positively selected. This chain joins TRBV11-2 and TRBJ1-4; 9 bases are shared with TRBD1. The CDR3 DNA follows: TGTGCCAGCAGCGACTCCTTACAGGGGGCGTTCGAAAAACTGTTTTTT. Its protein product is CASSDSLQGAFEKLFF. Complete variable domain (other parts from reference TRBV11-2 and TRBJ1-4): EAGVAQSPRYKIIEKRQSVAFWCNPISGHATLYWYQQILGQGPKLLIQFQNNGVVDDSQLPKDRFSAERLKGVDSTLKIQPAKLEDSAVYLCASSDSLQGAFEKLFFGSGTQLSVL.